The table lists the clone carrying this T cell receptor (beta chain) with a count of one. Its specificity is unknown. Healthy and HIV-negative, the adult donors had no recent acute infections or vaccinations. Looked up from germline, CDR1 is GTSNPN and CDR2 is SVGIG (reference sequence). The CDR3 consists of 17 residues. Between the trimmed V and J ends, which lost 2 bases and 0 bases, there was a span of 17 bases. This sample is drawn from a study of shared clonotypes between healthy human individuals. Whole-study results and caveats: Depth was large, yet rarefaction showed that sorted-subset sequencing was incomplete. An effect of sequencing depth on clonotype sharing among donors was expected. Some naive CD4 clonotypes, approximately 4.5%, turned up in common across several donors.

Method: immunoSEQ multiplex PCR; TCRdb's copy keeps in-frame clones and lacks some. The sample has about 2.4 million clones; about 92% are singletons. The chain recombines TRBV30 with TRBJ1-5; the D gene is possibly TRBD1 (5 bases). The sequenced sample was naive CD4+ T cells sorted from blood. Subset here: CD45RA+ positively selected. This sequence was found in a man aged 18 to 30 in good health. The chain's CDR3 is CAWSITGFRYSNQPQHF. Written as DNA, the CDR3 is TGTGCCTGGAGTATCACAGGCTTTCGGTATAGCAATCAGCCCCAGCATTTT.